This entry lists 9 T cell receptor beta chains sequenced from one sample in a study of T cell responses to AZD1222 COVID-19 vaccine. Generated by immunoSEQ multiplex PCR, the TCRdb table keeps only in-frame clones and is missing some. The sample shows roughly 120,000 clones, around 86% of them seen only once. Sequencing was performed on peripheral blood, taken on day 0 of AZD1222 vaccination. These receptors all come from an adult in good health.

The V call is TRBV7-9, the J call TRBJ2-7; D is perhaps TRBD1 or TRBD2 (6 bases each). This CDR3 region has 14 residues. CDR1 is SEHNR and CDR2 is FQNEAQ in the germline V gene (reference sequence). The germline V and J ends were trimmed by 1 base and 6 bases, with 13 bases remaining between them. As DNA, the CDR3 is TGTGCCAGCAGCTTAGGGGGGGCACGGGTCGAGCAGTACTTC. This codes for CASSLGGARVEQYF.

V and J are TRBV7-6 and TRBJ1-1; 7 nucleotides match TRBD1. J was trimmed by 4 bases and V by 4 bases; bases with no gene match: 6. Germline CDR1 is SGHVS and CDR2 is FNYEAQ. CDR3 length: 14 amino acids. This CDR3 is CASSSRQGGTEAFF. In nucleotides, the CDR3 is TGTGCCAGCAGCTCCCGACAGGGTGGCACTGAAGCTTTCTTT.

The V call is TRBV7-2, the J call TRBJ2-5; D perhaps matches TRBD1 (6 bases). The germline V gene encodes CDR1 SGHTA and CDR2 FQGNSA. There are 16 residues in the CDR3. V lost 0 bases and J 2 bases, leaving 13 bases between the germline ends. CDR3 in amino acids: CASSLAQVTGQETQYF. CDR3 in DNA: TGTGCCAGCAGCTTAGCCCAAGTGACAGGACAAGAGACCCAGTACTTC.

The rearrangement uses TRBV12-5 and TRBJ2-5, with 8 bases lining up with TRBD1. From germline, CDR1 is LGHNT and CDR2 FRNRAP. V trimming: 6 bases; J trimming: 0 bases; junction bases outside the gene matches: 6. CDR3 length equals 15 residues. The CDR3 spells CASGPRQGYQETQYF. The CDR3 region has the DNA TGTGCTAGTGGACCTCGACAGGGGTACCAAGAGACCCAGTACTTC.

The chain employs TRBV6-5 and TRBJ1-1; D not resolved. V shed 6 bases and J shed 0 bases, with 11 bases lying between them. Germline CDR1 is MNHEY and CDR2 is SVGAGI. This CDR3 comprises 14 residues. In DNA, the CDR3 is TGTGCCAGCAGGTCGATGGAGATGAACACTGAAGCTTTCTTT. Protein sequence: CASRSMEMNTEAFF.

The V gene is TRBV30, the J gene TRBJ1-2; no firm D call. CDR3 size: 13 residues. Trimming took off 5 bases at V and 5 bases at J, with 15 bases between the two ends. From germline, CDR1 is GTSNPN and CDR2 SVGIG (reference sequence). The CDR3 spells CAWSPGEGYGYTF. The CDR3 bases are TGTGCCTGGTCCCCCGGAGAGGGTTATGGCTACACCTTC.

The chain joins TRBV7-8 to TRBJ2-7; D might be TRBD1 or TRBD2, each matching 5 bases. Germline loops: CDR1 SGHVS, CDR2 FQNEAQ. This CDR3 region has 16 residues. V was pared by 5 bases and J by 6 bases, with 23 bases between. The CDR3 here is CASSEGRGRAAREQYF. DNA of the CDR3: TGTGCCAGCAGCGAAGGGAGAGGCAGGGCTGCTCGCGAGCAGTACTTC.

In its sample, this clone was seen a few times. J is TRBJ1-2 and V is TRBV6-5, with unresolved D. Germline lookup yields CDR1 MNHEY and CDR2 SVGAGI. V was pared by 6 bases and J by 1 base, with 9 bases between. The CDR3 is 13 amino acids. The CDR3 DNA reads TGTGCCAGCAGCCGACACATTAACTATGGCTACACCTTC. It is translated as CASSRHINYGYTF.

Here the CDR3 DNA reads TGTGCCAGCAGCACCGGATGGAGTCAGCCCCAGCATTTT. This sequence encodes CASSTGWSQPQHF. The chain links TRBV27 to TRBJ1-5, with D unclear. This CDR3 spans 13 amino acids. Germline CDR1 and CDR2: MNHEY and SMNVEV (reference sequence). Trimming took 6 bases from V and 6 from J, leaving 12 bases between them.